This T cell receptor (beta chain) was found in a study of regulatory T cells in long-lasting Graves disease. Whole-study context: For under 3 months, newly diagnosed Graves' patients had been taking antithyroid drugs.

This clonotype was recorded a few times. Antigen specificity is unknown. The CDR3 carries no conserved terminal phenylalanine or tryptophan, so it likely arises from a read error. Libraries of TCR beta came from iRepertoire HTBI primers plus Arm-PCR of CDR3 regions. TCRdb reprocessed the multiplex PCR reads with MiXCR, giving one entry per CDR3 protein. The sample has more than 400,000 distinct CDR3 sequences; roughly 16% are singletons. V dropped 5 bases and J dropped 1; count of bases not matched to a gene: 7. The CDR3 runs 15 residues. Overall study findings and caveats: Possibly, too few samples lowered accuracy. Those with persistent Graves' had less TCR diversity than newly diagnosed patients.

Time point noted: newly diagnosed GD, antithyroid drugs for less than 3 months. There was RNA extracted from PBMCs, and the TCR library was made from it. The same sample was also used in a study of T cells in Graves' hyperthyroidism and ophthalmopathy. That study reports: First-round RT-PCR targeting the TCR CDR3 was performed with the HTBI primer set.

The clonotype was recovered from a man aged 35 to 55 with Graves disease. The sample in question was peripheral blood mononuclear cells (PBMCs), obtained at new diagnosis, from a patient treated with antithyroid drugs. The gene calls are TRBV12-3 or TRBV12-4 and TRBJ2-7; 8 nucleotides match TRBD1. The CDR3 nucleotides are TGTGCCAGCAGTCCCTGGACAGGGTCTTCCTACGAGCAGTACTCC. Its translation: CASSPWTGSSYEQYS.